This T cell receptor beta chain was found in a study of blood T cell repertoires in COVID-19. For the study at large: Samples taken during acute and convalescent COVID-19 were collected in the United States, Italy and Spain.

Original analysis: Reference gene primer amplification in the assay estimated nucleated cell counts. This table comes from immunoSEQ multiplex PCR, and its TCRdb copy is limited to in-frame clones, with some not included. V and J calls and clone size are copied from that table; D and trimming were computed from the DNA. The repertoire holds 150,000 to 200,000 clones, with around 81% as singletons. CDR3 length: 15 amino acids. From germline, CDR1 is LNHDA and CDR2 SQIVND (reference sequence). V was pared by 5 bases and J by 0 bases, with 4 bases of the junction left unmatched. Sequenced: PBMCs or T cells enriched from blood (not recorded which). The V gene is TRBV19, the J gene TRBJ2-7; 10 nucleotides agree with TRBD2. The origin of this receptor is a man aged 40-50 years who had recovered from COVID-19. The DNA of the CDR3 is TGTGCCAGTAGTTCGGGGACTAGCGCCTCCTACGAGCAGTACTTC. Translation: CASSSGTSASYEQYF.